This T cell receptor (beta chain) originates from a study of human T cells and chemical hapten exposure. The study, taken as a whole, reports: Donors were affected by alopecia, so their immune reaction might vary from that of healthy individuals.

Time point meaning: patch test 3, about 24 weeks after DPC sensitization. Regarding treatment: therapeutic diphenylcyclopropenone sensitization with weekly scalp DPC. TCRdb re-derived calls from the RACE reads in MiXCR, one entry per CDR3 protein. The table lists around 200,000 distinct CDR3 sequences, about 25% of them singletons. V lost 5 bases and J lost 6, with 13 bases in between. The CDR3 is 12 residues long. CDR1 SQVTM and CDR2 ANQGSEA come from the germline V gene. This clonotype was recorded only once. No antigen is known for it. This chain links TRBV29-1 with TRBJ1-2, with D possibly being TRBD1 (6 bases). The sequencing used whole blood, collected in connection with sensitization to the hapten diphenylcyclopropenone (DPC). This TCR was recovered from a woman between 40 and 50 years old with alopecia areata. Some clones in this sample may be carry-over from other donors' samples. DNA for the CDR3: TGCAGCGTTCTCCCGGGGGGGCATGGCTACACCTTC. Its translation: CSVLPGGHGYTF.